These 10 T cell receptor beta chains share one sample of origin, sequenced in a study of blood T cell repertoires in COVID-19. TCRdb's table, derived via immunoSEQ multiplex PCR, lists solely in-frame clones and lacks some. The sample has 410,000 or so clones, 89% seen once. The sequencing input was peripheral blood. The receptors were gathered from a woman aged 40 to 50 with COVID-19, enrolled during active disease.

V is TRBV5-1 and J is TRBJ1-5; a weak D match, TRBD1 (5 bases). From germline, CDR1 is SGHRS and CDR2 YFSETQ. V shed 0 bases and J shed 0 bases, with 31 bases lying between them. The CDR3 has 23 amino acids. Written as DNA, the CDR3 is TGCGCCAGCAGCTTGGCCTCGGCCGCAGGGCTTTCTATCAACCGTTCTAGCAATCAGCCCCAGCATTTT. Translating gives CASSLASAAGLSINRSSNQPQHF.

This chain uses TRBV6-5 with TRBJ2-1, with TRBD1 as a possible D gene (5 bases). The CDR3 covers 12 residues. Germline lookup yields CDR1 MNHEY and CDR2 SVGAGI. V was shortened by 2 bases and J by 10 bases, with 9 bases between the two germline ends. This CDR3 reads CASSYRAGEQFF. Here the CDR3 DNA reads TGTGCCAGCAGTTACCGGGCAGGGGAGCAGTTCTTC.

This clone was detected a few times. The genes are TRBV9 and TRBJ1-6, with 11 bases identical to TRBD1. Germline values: CDR1 SGDLS, CDR2 YYNGEE. The trim removed 3 bases at V and 9 bases at J, leaving 11 bases unmatched. The CDR3 is made up of 17 amino acids. CDR3 bases: TGTGCCAGCAGCGCAGGTGACGGACAGGGGGCGAGTTCACCCCTCCACTTT. Translating gives CASSAGDGQGASSPLHF. Full variable domain (missing parts from reference TRBV9 and TRBJ1-6): DSGVTQTPKHLITATGQRVTLRCSPRSGDLSVYWYQQSLDQGLQFLIQYYNGEERAKGNILERFSAQQFPDLHSELNLSSLELGDSALYFCASSAGDGQGASSPLHFGNGTRLTVT.

V usage is TRBV27 and J usage is TRBJ2-7; D possibly corresponds to TRBD1 (5 bases). The CDR3 runs to 13 residues. CDR1 and CDR2 from the germline V gene are MNHEY and SMNVEV (reference sequence). V lost 5 bases to trimming and J lost 0 bases, with 8 bases between them. The CDR3 is CASSVDSSYEQYF. The DNA for the CDR3 is TGTGCCAGCAGTGTTGACAGCTCCTACGAGCAGTACTTC.

The V and J genes are TRBV5-1 and TRBJ1-1; TRBD1 aligns across 9 bases. The CDR3 runs 16 residues. V was pared by 4 bases and J by 3 bases, with 10 bases of the junction left unmatched. Looked up from germline, CDR1 is SGHRS and CDR2 is YFSETQ. The CDR3 DNA reads as TGCGCCAGCAGCCGGACCTCGACAGGGGGGGACACTGAAGCTTTCTTT. Translated, it gives CASSRTSTGGDTEAFF.

The genes are TRBV28 and TRBJ1-2; D possibly corresponds to TRBD1 (6 bases). The CDR3 is made up of 14 amino acids. V was cut by 2 bases and J by 7 bases, with 14 bases left in between. Germline assignment: CDR1 MDHEN and CDR2 SYDVKM. The CDR3 DNA is TGTGCCAGCAGTTTACTGGGGGGGCCGACTGGCTACACCTTC. This translates into CASSLLGGPTGYTF.

The V and J genes are TRBV9 and TRBJ1-3; 10 positions match TRBD1. The CDR3 is made up of 17 amino acids. After removal of 4 bases from V and 8 bases from J, the junction contained 15 bases not matched to a gene. Germline V gene data show CDR1 as SGDLS and CDR2 as YYNGEE. DNA for the CDR3: TGTGCCAGCAGCTTCTTGACAGGGGGCGCCGGCCGAGACACCATATATTTT. Its translation: CASSFLTGGAGRDTIYF.

The chain recombines TRBV7-2 with TRBJ2-3; D unclear. CDR1 SGHTA and CDR2 FQGNSA come from the germline V gene. The CDR3 has 14 residues. V was cut by 3 bases and J by 2 bases, with 9 bases left in between. CDR3 DNA sequence: TGTGCCAGCAGCTTGGGCTCCCACACAGATACGCAGTATTTT. Its protein is CASSLGSHTDTQYF.

The chain has TRBV6-2 or TRBV6-3 and TRBJ1-1, with D possibly matching TRBD1 (5 bases). This CDR3 comprises 14 residues. Germline CDR1 is MNHEY and CDR2 is SVGEGT. V was shortened by 0 bases and J by 3 bases, with 8 bases between the two germline ends. As DNA, the CDR3 is TGTGCCAGCAGTTACTCGGGACTGTACACTGAAGCTTTCTTT. Amino acid sequence: CASSYSGLYTEAFF.

The table lists this clone with a few counts. V usage is TRBV5-1 and J usage is TRBJ2-3; the match to TRBD2 covers 10 bases. The length of the CDR3 is 15 residues. Germline trimming cut 4 bases from V and 1 base from J; bases unmatched to any gene: 3. The germline gives CDR1 SGHRS, CDR2 YFSETQ. The CDR3 spells CASSPGTSGTDTQYF. In DNA form, the CDR3 reads TGCGCCAGCAGCCCCGGGACTAGCGGCACAGATACGCAGTATTTT.